The next 17 T cell receptor beta chains were all read from a single sample in a study of CD8 T cells in Susac syndrome. Reverse transcription of roughly 0.5 to 1 ug RNA was performed with random hexamers. Via MiXCR, TCRdb re-called the immunoSEQ multiplex PCR reads, giving one row per CDR3 protein. The sample holds 150,000 to 200,000 distinct CDR3 sequences, roughly 95% seen once. Specimen: CD4+ T cells from PBMCs. The receptors derive from a human donor with multiple sclerosis.

The V and J genes are TRBV6-4 and TRBJ2-3; 9 nucleotides match TRBD1. The CDR3 length is 14 residues. V trimming: 6 bases; J trimming: 4 bases; junction bases outside the gene matches: 5. CDR1 is MRHNA and CDR2 is SNTAGT in the germline V gene. The DNA for the CDR3 is TGTGCCAGCAGCCCGGACAGGGGCTCAGATACGCAGTATTTT. Its protein product is CASSPDRGSDTQYF.

V gene TRBV11-2 combines with J gene TRBJ2-1; D not certain. Between the trimmed V and J ends, which lost 2 bases and 0 bases, there was a span of 5 bases. CDR1 and CDR2 (germline): SGHAT, FQNNGV. This CDR3 contains 14 residues. The CDR3 spells CASSLTPSYNEQFF. CDR3 bases: TGTGCCAGCAGCTTAACTCCCTCCTACAATGAGCAGTTCTTC.

The chain couples TRBV7-2 to TRBJ2-1, with 13 bases aligning to TRBD2. Germline CDR1 SGHTA, CDR2 FQGNSA. V trimming: 2 bases; J trimming: 6 bases; junction bases outside the gene matches: 1. The CDR3 spans 15 residues. CDR3 nucleotide sequence: TGTGCCAGCAGCTTATGGACTAGCGGGGGCAATGAGCAGTTCTTC. It codes for CASSLWTSGGNEQFF.

The chain uses TRBV5-6 and TRBJ1-1; D gene unclear. V gave up 2 bases and J gave up 0 bases, with 8 bases separating them. Germline V gene lookup returns CDR1 SGHDT and CDR2 YYEEEE. The CDR3 is made up of 14 amino acids. The CDR3, as DNA: TGTGCCAGCAGCTTTGGGAATATGAACACTGAAGCTTTCTTT. It encodes CASSFGNMNTEAFF.

The V gene is TRBV7-9, the J gene TRBJ2-7; D gene unclear. The germline gives CDR1 SEHNR, CDR2 FQNEAQ (reference sequence). Trimming pared 5 bases from V and 2 bases from J, leaving 10 bases between. This CDR3 is built from 13 residues. The chain's CDR3 is CASSPLGPYEQYF. In DNA form, the CDR3 reads TGTGCCAGCAGCCCATTAGGACCCTACGAGCAGTACTTC.

The chain combines TRBV4-1 with TRBJ2-7, with D perhaps TRBD2 (6 bases). The V end was cut by 4 bases, the J end by 2 bases, with 15 bases between. Per germline, CDR1 MGHRA and CDR2 YSYEKL. This CDR3 has 15 amino acids. Here the CDR3 DNA reads TGCGCCAGCAGCCTATCGGAGGGCCAGACCTACGAGCAGTACTTC. Amino acids: CASSLSEGQTYEQYF.

The chain links TRBV29-1 to TRBJ2-1; perhaps D is TRBD1 or TRBD2 (5 bases each). CDR1 and CDR2 from the germline V gene are SQVTM and ANQGSEA. V was cut by 4 bases and J by 1 base, with 8 bases left in between. The CDR3 is 13 residues long. CDR3 in DNA: TGCAGCGTTGCGGGGCAGTCCTACAATGAGCAGTTCTTC. This gives the protein CSVAGQSYNEQFF.

V and J are TRBV3-1 and TRBJ2-1; the D is unclear. Germline CDR1 reads LGHDT; CDR2 reads YNNKEL (reference sequence). Trimming removed 2 bases at V and 1 base at J, with 6 bases between. The CDR3 totals 14 residues. In DNA, the CDR3 is TGTGCCAGCAGCCAACCTCCTTCCTACAATGAGCAGTTCTTC. It yields the protein CASSQPPSYNEQFF.

This clonotype was observed a single time. The rearrangement links TRBV5-1 to TRBJ1-1, with 9 bases fitting TRBD1. The trim removed 4 bases at V and 7 bases at J, leaving 5 bases unmatched. The V gene's germline CDR1 is SGHRS and CDR2 YFSETQ. The CDR3 totals 13 residues. The CDR3 coding sequence is TGCGCCAGCAGCCCACAGGGGGCATTTGAAGCTTTCTTT. It encodes CASSPQGAFEAFF.

V usage is TRBV7-2 and J usage is TRBJ2-5, with D unclear. Germline V gene data show CDR1 as SGHTA and CDR2 as FQGNSA. The CDR3 runs to 15 residues. V was cut by 5 bases and J by 5 bases, with 18 bases left in between. DNA of the CDR3: TGTGCCAGCAGCCCTCACTTTTCCCCGTGGGAGACCCAGTACTTC. It is translated as CASSPHFSPWETQYF.

J is TRBJ1-1 and V is TRBV18; D perhaps matches TRBD1 (5 bases). The CDR3 has 17 amino acids. Germline CDR1 KGHSH, CDR2 LQKENI. V was shortened by 6 bases and J by 4 bases, with 24 bases between the two germline ends. DNA of the CDR3: TGTGCCAGCTCCCCAGGTTTAAGGGGAGCTGGAGGCACTGAAGCTTTCTTT. Amino acid sequence: CASSPGLRGAGGTEAFF.

This chain uses TRBV6-2 or TRBV6-3 with TRBJ2-1; D perhaps matches TRBD1 (6 bases). Germline loops: CDR1 MNHEY, CDR2 SVGEGT. V lost 7 bases, J lost 8 bases, and 12 bases lay in between. The length of the CDR3 is 12 residues. As DNA, the CDR3 is TGTGCCAGCAAAGGAACAGGGCATGAGCAGTTCTTC. It codes for CASKGTGHEQFF.

J is TRBJ2-1 and V is TRBV10-3; 7 bases agree with TRBD2. The germline V gene encodes CDR1 ENHRY and CDR2 SYGVKD. V shed 0 bases, J shed 5 bases, and the junction held 13 bases outside the gene matches. CDR3 length equals 18 residues. The CDR3 loop reads CAISESSGTPDSDNEQFF. The CDR3 DNA is TGTGCCATCAGTGAGTCCAGCGGGACCCCTGACTCAGACAATGAGCAGTTCTTC.

The rearrangement joins TRBV29-1 to TRBJ1-1, with 7 positions matching TRBD1. Germline V gene data show CDR1 as SQVTM and CDR2 as ANQGSEA. This CDR3 has 12 amino acids. The J segment lost 5 bases and the V segment lost 4 bases, leaving 4 bases of the junction unmatched. The CDR3 protein is CSVGQGDTEAFF. CDR3 sequence (DNA): TGCAGCGTTGGACAGGGTGATACTGAAGCTTTCTTT.

The chain recombines TRBV2 with TRBJ1-4, with 9 bases identical to TRBD1. The germline V gene encodes CDR1 SNHLY and CDR2 FYNNEI. V lost 8 bases and J lost 7; bases outside the gene matches: 11. This CDR3 has 15 amino acids. Here the CDR3 DNA reads TGTGCCAGCGCGCGGCAGCTGACAGGGGGTGAAAAACTGTTTTTT. This gives the protein CASARQLTGGEKLFF.

The genes are TRBV28 and TRBJ2-5; D might be TRBD1 (6 bases). Germline V gives CDR1 MDHEN, CDR2 SYDVKM. CDR3 length: 13 residues. Trimming removed 6 bases at V and 4 bases at J, with 12 bases between. The DNA of the CDR3 is TGTGCCAGCAGCCCTGGACAGTCAGAGACCCAGTACTTC. Its protein is CASSPGQSETQYF.

This clonotype was seen a single time. The chain couples TRBV5-4 to TRBJ2-7, with 8 bases matching TRBD2. This CDR3 contains 18 residues. Germline assignment: CDR1 SGHNT and CDR2 YYREEE (reference sequence). The V gene end was trimmed by 4 bases and the J gene end by 0 bases; junction bases not matched to a gene: 15. The CDR3 DNA is TGTGCCAGCAGCCCAACACCAGGGCAAGCGGGAGACTCCTACGAGCAGTACTTC. This sequence encodes CASSPTPGQAGDSYEQYF.